Below are 14 T cell receptor beta chains sequenced from a single sample in a study of cytomegalovirus exposure and HLA in healthy donors. A multiplex PCR was run with 60 Vbeta primers and 13 Jbeta primers. Here immunoSEQ multiplex PCR was the method, and the copy in TCRdb shows in-frame clones only, minus some. The sample comprises under 150,000 clones, around three quarters of which are singletons, and 3.5% to 4.5% rests with the top ten. The source material was PBMCs. All receptors come from a man between 25 and 39 years old in good health and CMV-seropositive.

The rearrangement uses TRBV2 and TRBJ2-3; 10 nucleotides align to TRBD2. The CDR3 contains 15 residues. Germline trimming cut 4 bases from V and 4 bases from J; bases unmatched to any gene: 5. Germline CDR1 and CDR2: SNHLY and FYNNEI. CDR3 in amino acids: CASSVLLAGADTQYF. The CDR3 bases are TGTGCCAGCAGTGTACTTCTAGCGGGAGCAGATACGCAGTATTTT.

A remark on this clone: The CDR3 carries no conserved terminal phenylalanine or tryptophan, so it likely arises from a read error. No DNA is shown, since the ends of the CDR3 on it are uncertain; the CDR3 is the one TCRdb lists. The genes are TRBV6-1 and TRBJ2-3; TRBD1, the D gene given by the table, was not confirmed from the DNA. From germline, CDR1 is MNHNS and CDR2 SASEGT. The CDR3 contains 10 residues when both ends are counted. CDR3 amino acids: CASRNPGQGV.

The chain is built from TRBV7-2 and TRBJ2-7, with 8 bases matching TRBD2. V lost 5 bases to trimming and J lost 5 bases; unmatched junction nucleotides: 8. This CDR3 contains 14 residues. Germline V gives CDR1 SGHTA, CDR2 FQGNSA. CDR3 amino acids: CASSPQREKHEQYF. As DNA, the CDR3 is TGTGCCAGCAGCCCCCAGCGGGAGAAGCACGAGCAGTACTTC.

This chain joins TRBV12-5 and TRBJ1-1, with no clear D. This CDR3 comprises 19 residues. Trimming removed 7 bases from V and 5 bases from J, with 32 bases in between. Germline CDR1 and CDR2: LGHNT and FRNRAP. CDR3 residues: CASAIRSGPGSRGYTEAFF. CDR3 bases: TGTGCTAGTGCTATACGTTCCGGGCCGGGATCCCGAGGGTATACTGAAGCTTTCTTT.

This rearrangement joins TRBV19 to TRBJ1-5; 8 positions agree with TRBD1. The V gene's germline CDR1 is LNHDA and CDR2 SQIVND (reference sequence). CDR3 length: 16 residues. Germline trimming cut 5 bases from V and 1 base from J; bases unmatched to any gene: 7. The CDR3 nucleotides are TGTGCCAGTAGTGGCAGGGGGCGGTCAAGCAATCAGCCCCAGCATTTT. Encoded protein: CASSGRGRSSNQPQHF.

The chain employs TRBV30 and TRBJ1-2; 7 nucleotides align to TRBD1. The CDR3 covers 15 residues. Germline CDR1 and CDR2: GTSNPN and SVGIG (reference sequence). Unmatched junction bases numbered 13, after V lost 3 bases and J lost 6 bases. This chain's CDR3 is CAWSRADREMHGYTF. CDR3 DNA sequence: TGTGCCTGGAGCAGAGCTGACAGGGAAATGCATGGCTACACCTTC.

The chain links TRBV9 to TRBJ2-7, with 12 nucleotides matching TRBD2. Germline CDR1 is SGDLS and CDR2 is YYNGEE. This CDR3 region has 15 residues. The V segment lost 3 bases and the J segment 6 bases; nucleotides outside the gene matches: 7. The CDR3 nucleotides are TGTGCCAGCAGCGAAGGACTAGCGGGGTCTAGCGAGCAGTACTTC. As protein: CASSEGLAGSSEQYF.

V and J are TRBV7-3 and TRBJ1-1; 8 bases align to TRBD1. The CDR3 loop spans 14 amino acids. V was clipped by 4 bases and J by 1 base; unmatched bases: 2. The germline CDR1 and CDR2 sequences are SGHTA and FQGTGA. The CDR3 bases are TGTGCCAGCAGCTCCGGGACAGGGAACACTGAAGCTTTCTTT. This codes for CASSSGTGNTEAFF.

This clone was counted a few times. The gene calls are TRBV5-6 and TRBJ2-7, with 7 bases fitting TRBD1. The trim removed 4 bases at V and 0 bases at J, leaving 7 bases unmatched. In germline, CDR1 is SGHDT, CDR2 YYEEEE. The CDR3 has 15 residues. This CDR3 reads CASSLGDSLSYEQYF. DNA for the CDR3: TGTGCCAGCAGCCTGGGGGACAGCCTCTCCTACGAGCAGTACTTC.

The gene calls are TRBV28 and TRBJ2-5; 8 positions agree with TRBD2. Judging by the DNA end, TRBJ2-7 fits better; the J call may be wrong. This CDR3 is 20 amino acids long. CDR1 and CDR2 from the germline V gene are MDHEN and SYDVKM. The CDR3 region has the DNA TGTGCCAGCAGTTCCTCTTTCTCCCTTTTTTGGGGGACTAGCTCCTACGAGCAGTACTTC. As protein: CASSSSFSLFWGTSSYEQYF.

V is TRBV4-2 and J is TRBJ1-5; the match to TRBD1 covers 8 bases. After removal of 0 bases from V and 10 bases from J, the junction contained 8 bases not matched to a gene. The CDR3 extends over 15 amino acids. Germline CDR1 LGHNA, CDR2 YNFKEQ. In nucleotides, the CDR3 is TGTGCCAGCAGCCAAGATGACAGGGGAAGGGAACCCCAGCATTTT. It yields the protein CASSQDDRGREPQHF.

The chain combines TRBV4-3 with TRBJ2-7, with 7 bases fitting TRBD1. The CDR3 contains 14 residues. The germline CDR1 and CDR2 sequences are LGHNA and YSLEER. The trim removed 5 bases at V and 2 bases at J, leaving 6 bases unmatched. CDR3 DNA: TGCGCCAGCAGCGCAAGGGGACAGACCTACGAGCAGTACTTC. Translating gives CASSARGQTYEQYF.

The CDR3 loop is CANYNGRGKSTEAFF. The CDR3 DNA reads TGCGCCAACTACAACGGCAGGGGCAAGAGCACTGAAGCTTTCTTT. This sequence joins TRBV10-1 and TRBJ1-1; a possible D gene is TRBD1 (6 bases). V dropped 10 bases and J dropped 4 bases, with 22 bases sitting between them. CDR3 length: 15 amino acids. Germline V gene data show CDR1 as WNHNN and CDR2 as SYGVQD (reference sequence).

The genes are TRBV10-3 and TRBJ1-1, with D possibly being TRBD1 (5 bases). Trimming took off 5 bases at V and 5 bases at J, with 21 bases between the two ends. Germline values: CDR1 ENHRY, CDR2 SYGVKD. The CDR3 is 16 amino acids. The CDR3 nucleotides read TGTGCCATCAGTCCAGGGTTTCAGGGATTATGGACTGAAGCTTTCTTT. This gives the protein CAISPGFQGLWTEAFF.